The 20 T cell receptor beta chains given below trace back to one sample, sequenced in a study of glioma-infiltrating T cells after dendritic cell vaccination. Data came from immunoSEQ multiplex PCR; TCRdb stores just in-frame clones and leaves some out. The sample shows about 87,000 clones, under 85% of them seen only once. Stated time point: after dendritic cell vaccination, including at tumor progression/relapse. The sequencing used blood, collected after dendritic cell vaccination. All receptors derive from a human donor with glioblastoma.

The chain links TRBV2 to TRBJ1-2; 8 bases fit TRBD1. This CDR3 has 16 residues. The germline gives CDR1 SNHLY, CDR2 FYNNEI. V trimming: 5 bases; J trimming: 2 bases; junction bases outside the gene matches: 10. This chain's CDR3 is CASSKLSAGGNYGYTF. The DNA of the CDR3 is TGTGCCAGCAGTAAATTATCGGCAGGGGGCAACTATGGCTACACCTTC.

This rearrangement joins TRBV27 to TRBJ2-5, with TRBD2 identical over 7 bases. Per the germline V gene, CDR1 is MNHEY and CDR2 is SMNVEV (reference sequence). V was pared by 5 bases and J by 5 bases, with 8 bases of the junction left unmatched. The CDR3 is 14 amino acids. The CDR3 region has the DNA TGTGCCAGCAGTCGACTAGCACTGGTGGAGACCCAGTACTTC. It specifies CASSRLALVETQYF.

The V gene is TRBV10-3, the J gene TRBJ1-1, with 9 bases identical to TRBD1. The CDR3 is 15 residues long. Germline V lookup: CDR1 ENHRY, CDR2 SYGVKD. J lost 4 bases, V lost 7 bases, and 10 bases had no gene match. Here the CDR3 reads CAIKRTGDGGTEAFF. The CDR3 DNA reads TGTGCCATCAAGCGGACAGGGGACGGTGGCACTGAAGCTTTCTTT.

The chain links TRBV2 to TRBJ1-5; 7 bases match TRBD1. CDR3 length: 16 amino acids. The V gene end was trimmed by 2 bases and the J gene end by 9 bases; junction bases not matched to a gene: 13. CDR1 is SNHLY and CDR2 is FYNNEI in the germline V gene. CDR3 coding DNA: TGTGCCAGCAGTGAAAATCCAGGGGGTGTCGTTTCGCCCCAGCATTTT. This codes for CASSENPGGVVSPQHF. Full variable domain (rest looked up from reference TRBV2 and TRBJ1-5): EPEVTQTPSHQVTQMGQEVILRCVPISNHLYFYWYRQILGQKVEFLVSFYNNEISEKSEIFDDQFSVERPDGSNFTLKIRSTKLEDSAMYFCASSENPGGVVSPQHFGDGTRLSIL.

This clone was counted between two and nine times. This chain connects TRBV19 to TRBJ1-6; D remains ambiguous. CDR1 is LNHDA, CDR2 SQIVND, per germline (reference sequence). The CDR3 spans 12 residues. Trimming stripped 4 bases from V and 7 bases from J, with 5 bases between. CDR3 coding DNA: TGTGCCAGTAGTACGGGGAATTCACCCCTCCACTTT. This encodes CASSTGNSPLHF. Full variable domain (remainder filled in from reference TRBV19 and TRBJ1-6): DGGITQSPKYLFRKEGQNVTLSCEQNLNHDAMYWYRQDPGQGLRLIYYSQIVNDFQKGDIAEGYSVSREKKESFPLTVTSAQKNPTAFYLCASSTGNSPLHFGNGTRLTVT.

The CDR3 DNA reads as TGCGCCAGCAGCAGGGGACAGGGGGCCTACAATGAGCAGTTCTTC. It encodes CASSRGQGAYNEQFF. V usage is TRBV5-1 and J usage is TRBJ2-1, with 11 nucleotides matching TRBD1. This CDR3 spans 15 amino acids. CDR1 is SGHRS and CDR2 is YFSETQ in the germline V gene. After removal of 4 bases from V and 2 bases from J, the junction contained 2 bases not matched to a gene.

The CDR3: CASSQESVRVESIREQYF. CDR3 in DNA: TGTGCCAGCAGCCAAGAGAGCGTCAGGGTCGAGTCGATTCGGGAGCAGTACTTC. The rearrangement uses TRBV4-2 and TRBJ2-7, with a weak D call TRBD1 (5 bases). V was trimmed by 0 bases and J by 7 bases, leaving 25 bases between them. The CDR3 totals 18 residues. Germline V gene data show CDR1 as LGHNA and CDR2 as YNFKEQ.

The table lists this clone with a few counts. V is TRBV7-3 and J is TRBJ1-2; D perhaps matches TRBD1 (5 bases). Germline assignment: CDR1 SGHTA and CDR2 FQGTGA. The CDR3 is 13 amino acids. The V gene lost 3 bases and the J gene lost 6 bases, with 11 bases spanning the gap. The CDR3 region is CASSFGGLDGYTF. The CDR3 nucleotides read TGTGCCAGCAGCTTCGGGGGGTTAGATGGCTACACCTTC.

The chain joins TRBV5-1 to TRBJ2-1; D might be TRBD2 (7 bases). CDR1 and CDR2 (germline): SGHRS, YFSETQ. The CDR3 is 16 amino acids. The V end was cut by 4 bases, the J end by 0 bases, with 14 bases between. The CDR3 DNA is TGCGCCAGCAGCACCAGGGGAGGGGTCTCCTACAATGAGCAGTTCTTC. This gives the protein CASSTRGGVSYNEQFF.

This clone was seen more than once but under ten times. The chain uses TRBV19 and TRBJ1-5; D call uncertain. The V gene's germline CDR1 is LNHDA and CDR2 SQIVND (reference sequence). V was clipped by 0 bases and J by 11 bases, with 11 bases between them. This CDR3 is built from 13 residues. In DNA form, the CDR3 reads TGTGCCAGTAGTATAGACCTCTTTAGAGCCCAGCATTTT. Its translation: CASSIDLFRAQHF.

The rearrangement links TRBV15 to TRBJ1-2; 11 bases are shared with TRBD1. This CDR3 is built from 15 residues. Trimming cost V 0 bases and J 7 bases; bases outside gene matches: 4. CDR1 is LNHNV, CDR2 YYDKDF, per germline (reference sequence). CDR3 sequence (DNA): TGTGCCACCAGCAGAGATCCGGGACAGGGGGTTGGCTACACCTTC. It codes for CATSRDPGQGVGYTF.

This clone has a handful of counts. For the CDR3, the DNA is TGTGCCAGCAGCTTGGCCGGGCAGCCCCAGCATTTT. Residues: CASSLAGQPQHF. This chain connects TRBV5-6 to TRBJ1-5, with unresolved D. V lost 0 bases and J 7 bases, leaving 5 bases between the germline ends. The germline V gene has CDR1 SGHDT and CDR2 YYEEEE. This CDR3 has 12 amino acids.

The rearrangement links TRBV5-6 to TRBJ1-5; D not certain. The CDR3 is 12 residues long. The V and J ends lost 4 bases and 3 bases respectively, with 5 bases between them. CDR1 SGHDT and CDR2 YYEEEE come from the germline V gene. CDR3 DNA: TGTGCCAGCAGCCGTTTCAATCAGCCCCAGCATTTT. Protein product: CASSRFNQPQHF.

The chain employs TRBV5-6 and TRBJ1-2; 7 positions match TRBD1. Trimming removed 4 bases from V and 8 bases from J; junction bases left unmatched: 8. CDR3 length: 13 residues. Germline values: CDR1 SGHDT, CDR2 YYEEEE. DNA for the CDR3: TGTGCCAGCAGCGCCCGGGACAGAGGGGGCTACACCTTC. Amino acid sequence: CASSARDRGGYTF.

The chain couples TRBV4-1 to TRBJ1-4; D gene unclear. V was trimmed by 3 bases and J by 0 bases, leaving 8 bases between them. Per the germline V gene, CDR1 is MGHRA and CDR2 is YSYEKL. This CDR3 is 15 amino acids long. CDR3 DNA: TGCGCCAGCAGCCAGGTGGGCGCAACTAATGAAAAACTGTTTTTT. As protein: CASSQVGATNEKLFF.

The gene calls are TRBV29-1 and TRBJ1-2; 7 bases line up with TRBD1. Germline CDR1 reads SQVTM; CDR2 reads ANQGSEA. V shed 4 bases, J shed 5 bases, and the junction held 4 bases outside the gene matches. The CDR3 sequence is 12 residues long. CDR3 loop: CSVGGQTYGYTF. The CDR3 region has the DNA TGCAGCGTTGGGGGACAGACGTATGGCTACACCTTC. Using reference TRBV29-1 and TRBJ1-2 for the parts outside the CDR3, the full variable domain is SAVISQKPSRDICQRGTSLTIQCQVDSQVTMMFWYRQQPGQSLTLIATANQGSEATYESGFVIDKFPISRPNLTFSTLTVSNMSPEDSSIYLCSVGGQTYGYTFGSGTRLTVV.

The chain employs TRBV9 and TRBJ1-1; D unresolved. Germline CDR1 is SGDLS and CDR2 is YYNGEE. V was cut by 7 bases and J by 0 bases, with 4 bases left in between. The CDR3 extends over 11 amino acids. The CDR3: CASGLNTEAFF. The DNA of the CDR3 is TGTGCCAGCGGCCTGAACACTGAAGCTTTCTTT.

The chain carries TRBV15 and TRBJ1-4; 7 positions match TRBD1. V lost 0 bases to trimming and J lost 8 bases; unmatched junction nucleotides: 9. Germline V lookup: CDR1 LNHNV, CDR2 YYDKDF (reference sequence). This CDR3 has 16 amino acids. The CDR3 here is CATSRDRTGGGEKLFF. The CDR3 DNA is TGTGCCACCAGCAGAGATCGGACAGGAGGGGGAGAAAAACTGTTTTTT.

The J gene is TRBJ2-1, the V gene TRBV7-3; TRBD2 matches at 8 bases. This CDR3 spans 16 amino acids. With 1 base clipped from V and 6 bases from J, the junction kept 8 bases outside the gene matches. CDR1 is SGHTA and CDR2 is FQGTGA in the germline V gene. The CDR3 nucleotides are TGTGCCAGCAGCTTAAGTGGACGGGGGGGCCTCAATGAGCAGTTCTTC. Its protein product is CASSLSGRGGLNEQFF.

This sequence joins TRBV7-9 and TRBJ1-6; D gene unclear. The CDR3 spans 17 residues. The V end was cut by 7 bases, the J end by 0 bases, with 16 bases between. Germline CDR1 is SEHNR and CDR2 is FQNEAQ (reference sequence). CDR3 in amino acids: CASTNAVRDSYNSPLHF. The CDR3 coding sequence is TGTGCCAGCACCAATGCCGTGAGGGACTCCTATAATTCACCCCTCCACTTT.